The next 2 T cell receptor beta chains were all read from a single sample in a study of molecular identifiers for immune sequencing clone quantification. TCRdb re-called the PCR reads through MiXCR, storing one row per CDR3 protein. The sample carries about half a million distinct CDR3 sequences, roughly 25% recorded once. The sample consisted of naive CD8+ T cells from blood, with Jurkat cell RNA spiked in. Subset in this sample: FACS-sorted CD8+CD4-CCR7+CD45RA+ naive T cells. Receptor source: a human donor in good health. Some libraries in this study had Jurkat cell RNA spiked in.

The sample holds many counts of this clonotype. The rearrangement links TRBV9 to TRBJ1-1; D call uncertain. The ends were cut back, 0 bases at V and 8 bases at J, with 14 bases in the middle. Germline V gives CDR1 SGDLS, CDR2 YYNGEE. The CDR3 consists of 14 residues. The CDR3 DNA is TGTGCCAGCAGCGTAGAAGGGAGTGAAGCCGAAGCTTTCTTT. Translating gives CASSVEGSEAEAFF. The full variable domain, completed using reference TRBV9 and TRBJ1-1, is DSGVTQTPKHLITATGQRVTLRCSPRSGDLSVYWYQQSLDQGLQFLIQYYNGEERAKGNILERFSAQQFPDLHSELNLSSLELGDSALYFCASSVEGSEAEAFFGQGTRLTVV.

This clonotype occurred many times. The chain links TRBV2 to TRBJ1-5; weak D call: TRBD1 (6 bases). Per germline, CDR1 SNHLY and CDR2 FYNNEI. CDR3 size: 15 residues. The V end lost 8 bases, the J end lost 0 bases, and 14 bases lay between the germline ends. The CDR3 bases are TGTGCCAGCGGAAGTGGACAGACTAGCAATCAGCCCCAGCATTTT. Its protein is CASGSGQTSNQPQHF.